A selection of T cell receptor beta chains follows, all from one sample in a study of T cell changes during pregnancy in multiple sclerosis. This table comes from immunoSEQ multiplex PCR, and its TCRdb copy is limited to in-frame clones, with some not included. The sample records around 59,000 clones, about 93% being singletons. Specimen: peripheral blood, collected in the third trimester of pregnancy. The receptors were gathered from a female donor in good health, enrolled as a control in a pregnancy study. Both conserved end residues are part of each CDR3. D genes are given only for firm matches. Only part of the rows carry a size: once, few, many, or a class if the clone is expanded.

CDR3nt | CDR3aa | j_gene | abundance | d_gene | v_gene
TGTGCCAGCAGCCTTACTAGCGGGGGGGGAATATACAATGAGCAGTTCTTC | CASSLTSGGGIYNEQFF | TRBJ2-1 | - | TRBD2 | TRBV5-4
TGTGCCAGCAGCTCTGGGACAAGCAACTATGGCTACACCTTC | CASSSGTSNYGYTF | TRBJ1-2 | once | - | TRBV9
TGTGCCAGCAGCCTGATGACTAGCGGGCCCATAGTTGATACGCAGTATTTT | CASSLMTSGPIVDTQYF | TRBJ2-3 | many | TRBD2 | TRBV5-6
TGTGCCAGCAGCGCCGGGGACAGGGGGCGAGGATATGAGCAGTTCTTC | CASSAGDRGRGYEQFF | TRBJ2-1 | - | TRBD1 | TRBV7-6
TGTGCCAGTAGTATCTACGTCCAAGATGAGCAGTTCTTC | CASSIYVQDEQFF | TRBJ2-1 | - | - | TRBV19
TGCGCCAACCGTAGTTCGGACAGGGTCGGTAACACTGAAGCTTTCTTT | CANRSSDRVGNTEAFF | TRBJ1-1 | - | TRBD1 | TRBV10-1
TGTGCCAGTAGTACGACAGGCAATGAAAAACTGTTTTTT | CASSTTGNEKLFF | TRBJ1-4 | once | - | TRBV19
TGTGCCAGCAGCCAAGCCCGATCGACTAGCGGTATCACAGATACGCAGTATTTT | CASSQARSTSGITDTQYF | TRBJ2-3 | - | TRBD2 | TRBV4-2
TGTGCCAGCAGCTTACTCCAGGGGAGGGATTCACCCCTCCACTTT | CASSLLQGRDSPLHF | TRBJ1-6 | - | - | TRBV5-4
TGTGCCAGCAGCTCCGAGCTAATGTACACTGAAGCTTTCTTT | CASSSELMYTEAFF | TRBJ1-1 | once | - | TRBV7-9
TGCGCCAGCAGCCATAGGACAGGGGTGAATGGCTACACCTTC | CASSHRTGVNGYTF | TRBJ1-2 | - | TRBD1 | TRBV5-1
TGTGCCACCTCGGGGGGACTAGCGGGACTCTACGAGCAGTACTTC | CATSGGLAGLYEQYF | TRBJ2-7 | - | TRBD2 | TRBV5-5
TGTGCCAGCACCCCGCGGACTAGCGGGAACTCTGGGGCCAACGTCCTGACTTTC | CASTPRTSGNSGANVLTF | TRBJ2-6 | - | TRBD2 | TRBV11-3
TGTGCCTTCTTGAGGAGTACTGAAGCTTTCTTT | CAFLRSTEAFF | TRBJ1-1 | once | - | TRBV30
TGTGCCAGCAGCATAGCGGGTCTCTACAATGAGCAGTTCTTC | CASSIAGLYNEQFF | TRBJ2-1 | - | TRBD2 | TRBV27
TGTGCCAGCAGCCTCCCCGGGACTAGTCTTATCGGGGAGCTGTTTTTT | CASSLPGTSLIGELFF | TRBJ2-2 | - | TRBD2 | TRBV27
TGTGCCAGCAGCTTAGATTCCCCGGACAGACGAGGTTACAATGAGCAGTTCTTC | CASSLDSPDRRGYNEQFF | TRBJ2-1 | - | - | TRBV11-3
TGTGCCAGCTCCCCGGCAGGACGGGATCTCGGCGAGCAGTACTTC | CASSPAGRDLGEQYF | TRBJ2-7 | - | - | TRBV18
TGCAGCTTTGGACAGGGGAATGGCTACACCTTC | CSFGQGNGYTF | TRBJ1-2 | - | TRBD1 | TRBV29-1
TGTGCCAGCAGCTTAACCAGAAACACTGAAGCTTTCTTT | CASSLTRNTEAFF | TRBJ1-1 | - | - | TRBV7-3
TGTGCCAGCAGTCGACTAGCGGGAGGTCCCAATGAGCAGTTCTTC | CASSRLAGGPNEQFF | TRBJ2-1 | - | TRBD2 | TRBV27
TGTGCCAGCCGCCCCCCGGCTAGCGGGGAATACGAGCAGTACTTC | CASRPPASGEYEQYF | TRBJ2-7 | few | TRBD2 | TRBV6-5